The 19 T cell receptor beta chains in this list originate from one sample, sequenced in a study of CD8 T cells in Susac syndrome. The RNA input was roughly 0.45 to 1 ug, and it was reverse transcribed with random hexamers. In TCRdb, the immunoSEQ multiplex PCR reads were re-called with MiXCR into one record per CDR3 protein. The sample lists hundreds of thousands of distinct CDR3 sequences, more than 70% seen once, with 0.12% in the top ten. The sequenced sample was CD8+ T cells from PBMCs. Receptors originate from a human donor with multiple sclerosis.

This chain uses TRBV14 with TRBJ2-1, with TRBD2 as a possible D gene (5 bases). Trimming took off 4 bases at V and 3 bases at J, with 16 bases between the two ends. The V gene's germline CDR1 is SGHDN and CDR2 FVKESK. The CDR3 has 16 amino acids. The DNA of the CDR3 is TGTGCCAGCAGCCCATCAGCCCTAGCATACTACAATGAGCAGTTCTTC. This translates into CASSPSALAYYNEQFF. Drawing the rest from reference TRBV14 and TRBJ2-1, the complete variable domain is EAGVTQFPSHSVIEKGQTVTLRCDPISGHDNLYWYRRVMGKEIKFLLHFVKESKQDESGMPNNRFLAERTGGTYSTLKVQPAELEDSGVYFCASSPSALAYYNEQFFGPGTRLTVL.

The chain joins TRBV12-3 or TRBV12-4 to TRBJ2-5; tentative D call: TRBD2 (5 bases). There are 15 residues in the CDR3. V lost 6 bases and J 4 bases, leaving 18 bases between the germline ends. The CDR3 here is CASSGPGEGGETQYF. In DNA form, the CDR3 reads TGTGCCAGCAGCGGCCCCGGGGAAGGAGGAGAGACCCAGTACTTC.

This clonotype appeared a single time. The rearrangement joins TRBV29-1 to TRBJ2-1, with a possible D match to TRBD1 (5 bases). CDR1 and CDR2 from the germline V gene are SQVTM and ANQGSEA. The CDR3 has 13 amino acids. Trimming cost V 7 bases and J 3 bases, with 13 bases left between them. The CDR3 DNA follows: TGCAGCGCCCAGGAAGGGGTCTACAATGAGCAGTTCTTC. Protein: CSAQEGVYNEQFF.

This clonotype showed up just once. The chain couples TRBV24-1 to TRBJ2-3; TRBD2 aligns across 7 bases. Germline trimming cut 3 bases from V and 3 bases from J; bases unmatched to any gene: 8. Per germline, CDR1 KGHDR and CDR2 SFDVKD. The CDR3 runs 16 residues. CDR3 in amino acids: CATSDPGLVGTDTQYF. The CDR3 DNA reads TGTGCCACCAGTGATCCCGGACTAGTGGGTACAGATACGCAGTATTTT.

V and J are TRBV5-1 and TRBJ1-1; D call uncertain. The germline V gene encodes CDR1 SGHRS and CDR2 YFSETQ. Trimming left V 0 bases short and J 1 base short, with 7 bases between. The CDR3 is 14 amino acids. DNA for the CDR3: TGCGCCAGCAGCTTGGGGCGGCCGAACACTGAAGCTTTCTTT. It is translated as CASSLGRPNTEAFF.

CDR3 sequence reads: CASSQDYSWDISTDTQYF. CDR3 DNA sequence: TGTGCCAGCAGCCAAGATTATAGCTGGGATATCAGCACAGATACGCAGTATTTT. The V gene is TRBV14, the J gene TRBJ2-3; D remains ambiguous. Looked up from germline, CDR1 is SGHDN and CDR2 is FVKESK. This CDR3 comprises 18 residues. V lost 0 bases, J lost 0 bases, and 16 bases lay in between. The complete variable domain, with remaining parts taken from reference TRBV14 and TRBJ2-3, reads EAGVTQFPSHSVIEKGQTVTLRCDPISGHDNLYWYRRVMGKEIKFLLHFVKESKQDESGMPNNRFLAERTGGTYSTLKVQPAELEDSGVYFCASSQDYSWDISTDTQYFGPGTRLTVL.

The V call is TRBV2, the J call TRBJ2-1; TRBD1 matches at 9 bases. Looked up from germline, CDR1 is SNHLY and CDR2 is FYNNEI. The CDR3 runs 16 residues. Losses at the gene ends were 5 bases for V and 4 bases for J; bases not matched to a gene: 9. Written as DNA, the CDR3 is TGTGCCAGCAGTTCGGAATTACAGGGGGCTTACAATGAGCAGTTCTTC. It specifies CASSSELQGAYNEQFF.

This clonotype is a singleton in its sample. This sequence joins TRBV4-1 and TRBJ2-1; 8 bases are shared with TRBD1. CDR3 length: 13 amino acids. J gave up 3 bases and V 6 bases, and 1 base lay outside the gene matches. Per the germline V gene, CDR1 is MGHRA and CDR2 is YSYEKL. The CDR3 loop is CASRDRDYNEQFF. The CDR3 DNA reads TGCGCCAGCAGGGACAGGGACTACAATGAGCAGTTCTTC.

On this clonotype itself: One junction end does not reproduce the germline sequence, and a read error may be involved. This chain links TRBV20-1 with TRBJ2-7; TRBD2 agrees at 9 bases. Germline V gives CDR1 DFQATT, CDR2 SNEGSKA (reference sequence). The CDR3 sequence is 13 residues long. DNA for the CDR3: TGCAGTGCTAAGGGTAGCGGGAGCTATTACTGGCACTTC. As protein: CSAKGSGSYYWHF.

The chain links TRBV4-1 to TRBJ2-1, with D perhaps matching TRBD2 (6 bases). Germline V CDR1 and CDR2: MGHRA, YSYEKL. The CDR3 is 15 amino acids. Trimming cost V 3 bases and J 8 bases, with 17 bases left between them. The CDR3, as DNA: TGCGCCAGCAGCCACCCGGAGGCGGGGTATGATGAGCAGTTCTTC. Translated: CASSHPEAGYDEQFF.

The rearrangement joins TRBV7-9 to TRBJ1-1; 10 bases match TRBD1. From germline, CDR1 is SEHNR and CDR2 FQNEAQ (reference sequence). The CDR3 is 15 amino acids. The trim removed 2 bases at V and 3 bases at J, leaving 3 bases unmatched. Here the CDR3 reads CASSLKGQGYTEAFF. CDR3 in DNA: TGTGCCAGCAGCTTAAAGGGACAGGGGTACACTGAAGCTTTCTTT.

The chain combines TRBV5-5 with TRBJ1-5, with D unclear. With 1 base removed from V and 5 bases from J, the gap between germline ends came to 7 bases. The CDR3 is 13 amino acids. In germline, CDR1 is SGHKS, CDR2 YYEKEE (reference sequence). The CDR3 region has the DNA TGTGCCAGCAGCTTGAGGAGGGATCAGCCCCAGCATTTT. Amino acid sequence: CASSLRRDQPQHF.

This chain connects TRBV27 to TRBJ2-7, with D possibly being TRBD2 (5 bases). V lost 3 bases to trimming and J lost 2 bases, with 11 bases between them. This CDR3 region has 14 residues. In germline, CDR1 is MNHEY, CDR2 SMNVEV (reference sequence). The CDR3 DNA reads as TGTGCCAGCAGTTTGAGGGCGGCCGCCTACGAGCAGTACTTC. It translates to CASSLRAAAYEQYF.

The V gene is TRBV10-3, the J gene TRBJ2-2; D possibly uses TRBD1 or TRBD2 (5 bases each). The length of the CDR3 is 14 residues. Deletions cut 4 bases from V and 3 bases from J, with 9 bases between. Germline V CDR1 and CDR2: ENHRY, SYGVKD. CDR3 sequence (DNA): TGTGCCATCAGTGGGGGGACGTACACCGGGGAGCTGTTTTTT. As protein: CAISGGTYTGELFF.

This clonotype is a singleton in its sample. This sequence joins TRBV3-1 and TRBJ2-7; 7 positions match TRBD1. V shed 4 bases and J 2 bases; nucleotides not matched to a gene: 8. The germline V gene encodes CDR1 LGHDT and CDR2 YNNKEL (reference sequence). The CDR3 contains 15 residues. Here the CDR3 DNA reads TGTGCCAGCAGCCCGGCCGGACAGGACCCCTACGAGCAGTACTTC. It yields the protein CASSPAGQDPYEQYF.

This clonotype has a single count. The chain couples TRBV4-1 to TRBJ2-1; D gene ambiguous. Germline-derived CDR1 and CDR2 are MGHRA and YSYEKL. The V end was cut by 1 base, the J end by 8 bases, with 6 bases between. This CDR3 comprises 12 residues. The CDR3, as DNA: TGCGCCAGCAGCCAAGCGACACATGAGCAGTTCTTC. As protein: CASSQATHEQFF.

The chain joins TRBV6-5 to TRBJ2-1; D gene unclear. Germline loops: CDR1 MNHEY, CDR2 SVGAGI. Between the trimmed V and J ends, which lost 8 bases and 0 bases, there was a span of 8 bases. This CDR3 has 13 residues. Written as DNA, the CDR3 is TGTGCCAGCCGACCGGACTCCTACAATGAGCAGTTCTTC. Protein: CASRPDSYNEQFF.

V is TRBV30 and J is TRBJ1-1, with 9 positions matching TRBD1. Trimming took 0 bases from V and 3 from J; bases not matched to a gene: 17. The V gene's germline CDR1 is GTSNPN and CDR2 SVGIG (reference sequence). This CDR3 contains 19 residues. The CDR3 DNA reads as TGTGCCTGGAGTGTAAGGATTGGCCGACAGGGGGTTCGGTACACTGAAGCTTTCTTT. It translates to CAWSVRIGRQGVRYTEAFF.

The J gene is TRBJ2-1, the V gene TRBV5-6; 8 nucleotides line up with TRBD2. The CDR3 totals 15 residues. Germline trimming cut 0 bases from V and 7 bases from J; bases unmatched to any gene: 6. The germline V gene has CDR1 SGHDT and CDR2 YYEEEE. CDR3 region: CASSLGAGVGNEQFF. CDR3 sequence (DNA): TGTGCCAGCAGCTTGGGAGCGGGAGTGGGGAATGAGCAGTTCTTC.